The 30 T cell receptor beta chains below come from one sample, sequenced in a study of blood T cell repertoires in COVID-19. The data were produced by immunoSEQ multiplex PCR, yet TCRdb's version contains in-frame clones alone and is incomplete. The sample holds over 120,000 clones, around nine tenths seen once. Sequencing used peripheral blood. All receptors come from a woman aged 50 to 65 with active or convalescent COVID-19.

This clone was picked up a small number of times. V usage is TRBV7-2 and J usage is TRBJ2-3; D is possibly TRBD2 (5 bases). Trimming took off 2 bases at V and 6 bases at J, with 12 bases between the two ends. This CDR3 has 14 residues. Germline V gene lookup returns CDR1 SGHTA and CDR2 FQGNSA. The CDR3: CASSLRGPLDTQYF. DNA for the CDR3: TGTGCCAGCAGCTTACGGGGTCCCCTTGATACGCAGTATTTT.

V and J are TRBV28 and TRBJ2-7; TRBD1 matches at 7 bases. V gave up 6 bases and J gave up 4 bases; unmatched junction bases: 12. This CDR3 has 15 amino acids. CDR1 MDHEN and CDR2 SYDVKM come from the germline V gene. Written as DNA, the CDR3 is TGTGCCAGCAGCACTTCCCCAGGGGGAAGATACGAGCAGTACTTC. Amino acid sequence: CASSTSPGGRYEQYF.

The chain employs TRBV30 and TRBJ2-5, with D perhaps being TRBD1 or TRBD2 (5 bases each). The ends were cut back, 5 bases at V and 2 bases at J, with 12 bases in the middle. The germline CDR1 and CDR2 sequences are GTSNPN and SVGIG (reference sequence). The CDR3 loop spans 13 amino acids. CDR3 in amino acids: CAWGRRQQETQYF. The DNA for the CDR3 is TGTGCCTGGGGGAGAAGACAGCAAGAGACCCAGTACTTC.

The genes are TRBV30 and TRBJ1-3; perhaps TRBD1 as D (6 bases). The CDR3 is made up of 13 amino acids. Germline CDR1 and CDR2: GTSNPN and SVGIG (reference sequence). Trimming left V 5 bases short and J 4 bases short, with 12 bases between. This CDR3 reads CAWHGQLGNTIYF. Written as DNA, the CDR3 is TGTGCCTGGCACGGACAGCTCGGAAACACCATATATTTT.

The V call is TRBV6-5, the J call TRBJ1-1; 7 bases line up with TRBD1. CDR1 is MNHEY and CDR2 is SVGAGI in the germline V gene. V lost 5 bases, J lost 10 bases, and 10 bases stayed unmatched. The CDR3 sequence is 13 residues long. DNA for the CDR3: TGTGCCAGCAGTCCTACAGGGGAAAAGGCAGCTTTCTTT. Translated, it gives CASSPTGEKAAFF.

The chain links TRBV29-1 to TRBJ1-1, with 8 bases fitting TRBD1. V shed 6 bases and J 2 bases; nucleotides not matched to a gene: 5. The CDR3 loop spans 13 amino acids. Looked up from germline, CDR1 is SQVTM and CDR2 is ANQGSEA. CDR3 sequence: CSVRQGSNTEAFF. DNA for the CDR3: TGCAGCGTACGACAGGGGAGTAACACTGAAGCTTTCTTT.

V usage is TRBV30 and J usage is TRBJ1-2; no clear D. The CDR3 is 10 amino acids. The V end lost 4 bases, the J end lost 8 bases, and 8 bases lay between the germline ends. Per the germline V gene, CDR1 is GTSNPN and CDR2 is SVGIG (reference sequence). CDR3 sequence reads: CAWKTGGYTF. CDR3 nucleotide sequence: TGTGCCTGGAAAACGGGGGGCTACACCTTC. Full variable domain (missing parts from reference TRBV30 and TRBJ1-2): SQTIHQWPATLVQPVGSPLSLECTVEGTSNPNLYWYRQAAGRGLQLLFYSVGIGQISSEVPQNLSASRPQDRQFILSSKKLLLSDSGFYLCAWKTGGYTFGSGTRLTVV.

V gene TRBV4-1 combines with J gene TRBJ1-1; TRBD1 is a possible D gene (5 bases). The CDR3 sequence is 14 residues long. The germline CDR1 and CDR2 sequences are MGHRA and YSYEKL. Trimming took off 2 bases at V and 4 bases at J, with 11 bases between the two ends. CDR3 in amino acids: CASSQSPGLTEAFF. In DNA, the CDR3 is TGCGCCAGCAGCCAAAGCCCGGGACTCACTGAAGCTTTCTTT.

The CDR3 sequence: CASSLVAGSGTFF. The CDR3 nucleotides read TGTGCCAGCAGCTTAGTTGCAGGTTCGGGGACTTTCTTT. The chain is built from TRBV7-9 and TRBJ1-1; unclear D gene. The V gene lost 1 base and the J gene lost 12 bases, with 15 bases spanning the gap. Per the germline V gene, CDR1 is SEHNR and CDR2 is FQNEAQ (reference sequence). CDR3 length: 13 amino acids.

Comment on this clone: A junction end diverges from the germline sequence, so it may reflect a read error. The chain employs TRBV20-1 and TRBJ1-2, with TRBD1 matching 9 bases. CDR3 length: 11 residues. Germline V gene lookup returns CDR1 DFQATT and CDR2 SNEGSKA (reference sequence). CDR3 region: CSAPGTGILFF. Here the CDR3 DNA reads TGCAGTGCCCCCGGGACAGGGATCCTTTTCTTC.

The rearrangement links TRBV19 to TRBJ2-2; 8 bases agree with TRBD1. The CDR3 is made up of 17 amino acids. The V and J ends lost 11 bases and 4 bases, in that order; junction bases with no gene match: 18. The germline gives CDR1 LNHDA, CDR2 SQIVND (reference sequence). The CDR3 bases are TGTGCCTGTGGGGGACAGGTCCCCCACTCCTTCACCGGGGAGCTGTTTTTT. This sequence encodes CACGGQVPHSFTGELFF. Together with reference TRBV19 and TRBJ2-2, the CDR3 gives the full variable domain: DGGITQSPKYLFRKEGQNVTLSCEQNLNHDAMYWYRQDPGQGLRLIYYSQIVNDFQKGDIAEGYSVSREKKESFPLTVTSAQKNPTAFYLCACGGQVPHSFTGELFFGEGSRLTVL.

In DNA, the CDR3 is TGTGCCAGTAGTATAGGTTTGGGACACCGAGAAAAACTGTTTTTT. This translates into CASSIGLGHREKLFF. The chain employs TRBV19 and TRBJ1-4, with TRBD1 as a possible D gene (6 bases). V lost 1 base and J lost 8, with 14 bases in between. Germline CDR1 LNHDA, CDR2 SQIVND (reference sequence). The CDR3 runs to 15 residues.

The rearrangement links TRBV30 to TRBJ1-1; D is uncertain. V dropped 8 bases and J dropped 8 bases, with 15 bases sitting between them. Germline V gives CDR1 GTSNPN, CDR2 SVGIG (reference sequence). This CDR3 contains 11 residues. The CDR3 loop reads CASDYPEEAFF. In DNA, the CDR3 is TGTGCCAGTGACTACCCAGAAGAAGCTTTCTTT.

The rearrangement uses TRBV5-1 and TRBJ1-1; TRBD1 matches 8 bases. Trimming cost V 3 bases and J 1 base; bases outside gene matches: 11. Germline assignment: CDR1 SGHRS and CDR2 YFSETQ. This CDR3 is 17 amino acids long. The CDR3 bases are TGCGCCAGCAGCTCCCTAGGACAGGGAATGGGGAACACTGAAGCTTTCTTT. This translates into CASSSLGQGMGNTEAFF.

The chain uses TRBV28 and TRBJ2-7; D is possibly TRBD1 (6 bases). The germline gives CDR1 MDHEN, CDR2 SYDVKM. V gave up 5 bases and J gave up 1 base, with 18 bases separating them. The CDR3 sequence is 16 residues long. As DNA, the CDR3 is TGTGCCAGCAGTCCTACCAGACAGGCCGGTTCCTACGAGCAGTACTTC. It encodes CASSPTRQAGSYEQYF.

The CDR3 DNA follows: TGTGCCAGCAGTCCACCTTTAGGACTTTCTGGGGCCAACGTCCTGACTTTC. This encodes CASSPPLGLSGANVLTF. This chain joins TRBV11-2 and TRBJ2-6; a weak D match, TRBD2 (5 bases). The CDR3 loop spans 17 amino acids. Germline values: CDR1 SGHAT, CDR2 FQNNGV. Trimming left V 6 bases short and J 1 base short, with 16 bases between.

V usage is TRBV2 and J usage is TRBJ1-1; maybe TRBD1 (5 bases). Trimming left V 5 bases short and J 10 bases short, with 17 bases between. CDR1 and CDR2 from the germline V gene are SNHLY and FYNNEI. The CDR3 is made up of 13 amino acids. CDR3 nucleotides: TGTGCCAGCAGTCCGCAGGGAGGTAGTGGAGCTTTCTTT. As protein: CASSPQGGSGAFF. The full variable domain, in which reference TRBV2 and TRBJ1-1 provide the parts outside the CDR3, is EPEVTQTPSHQVTQMGQEVILRCVPISNHLYFYWYRQILGQKVEFLVSFYNNEISEKSEIFDDQFSVERPDGSNFTLKIRSTKLEDSAMYFCASSPQGGSGAFFGQGTRLTVV.

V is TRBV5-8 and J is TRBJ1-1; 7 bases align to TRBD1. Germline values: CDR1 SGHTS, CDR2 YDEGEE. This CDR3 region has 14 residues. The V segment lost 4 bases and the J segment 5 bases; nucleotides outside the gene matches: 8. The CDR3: CASSLRQGGTEAFF. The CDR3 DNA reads TGTGCCAGCAGCCTACGACAGGGTGGGACTGAAGCTTTCTTT.

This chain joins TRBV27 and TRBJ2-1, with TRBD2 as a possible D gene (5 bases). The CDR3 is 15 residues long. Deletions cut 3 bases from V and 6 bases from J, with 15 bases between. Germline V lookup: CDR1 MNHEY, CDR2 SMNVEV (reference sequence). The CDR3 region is CASSFSGLLSNEQFF. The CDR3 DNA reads TGTGCCAGCAGTTTCTCAGGACTTCTTAGCAATGAGCAGTTCTTC.

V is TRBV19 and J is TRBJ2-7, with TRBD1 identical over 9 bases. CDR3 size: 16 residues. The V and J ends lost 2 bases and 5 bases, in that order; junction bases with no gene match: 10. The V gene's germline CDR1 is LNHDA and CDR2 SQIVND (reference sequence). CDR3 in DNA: TGTGCCAGTAGTATAAGGGGCGGGACAGGGCTCCACGAGCAGTACTTC. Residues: CASSIRGGTGLHEQYF.

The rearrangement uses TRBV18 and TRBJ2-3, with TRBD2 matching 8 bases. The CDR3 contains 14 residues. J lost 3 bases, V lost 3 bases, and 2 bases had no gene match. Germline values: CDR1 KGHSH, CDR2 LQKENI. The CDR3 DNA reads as TGTGCCAGCTCACCCGTAGCGGGGACAGATACGCAGTATTTT. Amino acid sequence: CASSPVAGTDTQYF.

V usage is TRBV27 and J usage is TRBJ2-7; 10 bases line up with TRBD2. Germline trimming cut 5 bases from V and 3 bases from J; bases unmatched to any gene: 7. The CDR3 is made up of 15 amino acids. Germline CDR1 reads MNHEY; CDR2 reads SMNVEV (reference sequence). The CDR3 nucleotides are TGTGCCAGCAGTCCCAGGGCTAGCGGGAGCTACGAGCAGTACTTC. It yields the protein CASSPRASGSYEQYF.

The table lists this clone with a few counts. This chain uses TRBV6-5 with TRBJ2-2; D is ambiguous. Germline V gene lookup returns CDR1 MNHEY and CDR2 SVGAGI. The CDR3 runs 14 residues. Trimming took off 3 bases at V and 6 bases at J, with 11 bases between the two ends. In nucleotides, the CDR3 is TGTGCCAGCAGTTATTACAGATCGGCCGGGGAGCTGTTTTTT. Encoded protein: CASSYYRSAGELFF.

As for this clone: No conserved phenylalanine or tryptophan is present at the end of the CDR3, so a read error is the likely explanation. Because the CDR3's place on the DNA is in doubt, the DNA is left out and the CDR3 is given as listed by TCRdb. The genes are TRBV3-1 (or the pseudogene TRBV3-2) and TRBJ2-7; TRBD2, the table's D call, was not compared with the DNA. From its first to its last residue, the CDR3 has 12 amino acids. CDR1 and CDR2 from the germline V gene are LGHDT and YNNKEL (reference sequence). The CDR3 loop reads CASSQRGAGLAD.

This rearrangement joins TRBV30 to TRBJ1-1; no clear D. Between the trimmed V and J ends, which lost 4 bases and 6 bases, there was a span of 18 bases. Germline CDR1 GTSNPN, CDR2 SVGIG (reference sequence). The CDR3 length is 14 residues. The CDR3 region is CAWTSGSSGAEAFF. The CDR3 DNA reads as TGTGCCTGGACATCCGGTTCATCCGGGGCTGAAGCTTTCTTT.

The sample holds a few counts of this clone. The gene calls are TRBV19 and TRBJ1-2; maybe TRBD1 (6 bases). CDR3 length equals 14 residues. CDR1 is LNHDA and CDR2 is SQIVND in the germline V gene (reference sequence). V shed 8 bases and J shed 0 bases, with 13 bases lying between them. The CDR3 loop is CASHMDRANYGYTF. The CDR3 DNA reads TGTGCCAGTCATATGGACAGAGCTAACTATGGCTACACCTTC.

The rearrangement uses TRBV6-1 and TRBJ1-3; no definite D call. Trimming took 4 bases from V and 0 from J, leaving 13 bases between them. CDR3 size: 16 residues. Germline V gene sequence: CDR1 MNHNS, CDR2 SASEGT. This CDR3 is CASSAYTDISGNTIYF. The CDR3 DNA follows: TGTGCCAGCAGTGCCTATACCGACATCTCTGGAAACACCATATATTTT.

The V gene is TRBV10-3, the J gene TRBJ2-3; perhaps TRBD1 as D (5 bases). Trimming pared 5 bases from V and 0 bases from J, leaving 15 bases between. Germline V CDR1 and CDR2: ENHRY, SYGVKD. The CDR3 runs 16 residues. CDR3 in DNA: TGTGCCATCAGTTTCACTCCAGGGCGTAGCACAGATACGCAGTATTTT. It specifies CAISFTPGRSTDTQYF.

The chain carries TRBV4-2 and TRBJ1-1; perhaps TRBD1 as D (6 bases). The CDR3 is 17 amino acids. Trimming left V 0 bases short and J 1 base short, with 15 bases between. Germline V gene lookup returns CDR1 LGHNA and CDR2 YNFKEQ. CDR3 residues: CASSQDGDTRRNTEAFF. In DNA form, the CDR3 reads TGTGCCAGCAGCCAAGATGGGGACACCCGGCGGAACACTGAAGCTTTCTTT.

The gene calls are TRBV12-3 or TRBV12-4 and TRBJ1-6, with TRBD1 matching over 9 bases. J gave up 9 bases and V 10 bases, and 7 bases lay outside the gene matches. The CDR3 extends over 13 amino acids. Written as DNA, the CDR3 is TGTGCCACCGGACAGGGGAGGAGTTCACCCCTCCACTTT. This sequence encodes CATGQGRSSPLHF.